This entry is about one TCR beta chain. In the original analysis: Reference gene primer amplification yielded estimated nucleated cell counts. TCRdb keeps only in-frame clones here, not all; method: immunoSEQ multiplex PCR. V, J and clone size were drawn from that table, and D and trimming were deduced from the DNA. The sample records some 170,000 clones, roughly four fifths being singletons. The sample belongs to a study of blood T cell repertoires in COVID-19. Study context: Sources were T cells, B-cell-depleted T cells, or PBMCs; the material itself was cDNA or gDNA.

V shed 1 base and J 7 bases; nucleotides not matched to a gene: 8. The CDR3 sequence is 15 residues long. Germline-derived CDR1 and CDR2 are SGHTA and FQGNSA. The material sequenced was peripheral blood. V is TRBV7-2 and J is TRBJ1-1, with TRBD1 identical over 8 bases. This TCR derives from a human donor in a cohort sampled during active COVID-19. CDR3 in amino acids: CASSLDTGGTIEAFF. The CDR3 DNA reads TGTGCCAGCAGCTTAGATACAGGGGGAACGATTGAAGCTTTCTTT.